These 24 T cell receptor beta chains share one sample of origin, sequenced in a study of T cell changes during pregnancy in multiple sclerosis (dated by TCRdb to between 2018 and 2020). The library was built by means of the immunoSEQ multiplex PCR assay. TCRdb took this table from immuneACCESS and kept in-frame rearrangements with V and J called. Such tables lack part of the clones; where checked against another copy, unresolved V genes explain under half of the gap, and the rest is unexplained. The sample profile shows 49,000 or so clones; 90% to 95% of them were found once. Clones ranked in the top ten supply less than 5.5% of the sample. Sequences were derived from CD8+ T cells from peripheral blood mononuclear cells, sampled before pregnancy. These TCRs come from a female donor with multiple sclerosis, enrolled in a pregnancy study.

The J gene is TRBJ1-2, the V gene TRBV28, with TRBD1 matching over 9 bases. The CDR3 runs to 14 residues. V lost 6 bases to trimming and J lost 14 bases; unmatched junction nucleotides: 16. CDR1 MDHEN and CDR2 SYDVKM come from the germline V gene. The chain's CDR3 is CASSHTGTGPYLTF. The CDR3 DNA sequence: TGTGCCAGCAGCCACACCGGGACAGGGCCCTATCTTACCTTC.

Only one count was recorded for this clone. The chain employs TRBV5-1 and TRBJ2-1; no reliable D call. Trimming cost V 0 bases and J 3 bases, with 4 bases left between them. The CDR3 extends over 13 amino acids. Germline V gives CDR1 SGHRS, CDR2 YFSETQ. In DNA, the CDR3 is TGCGCCAGCAGCTTGGACTACTACAATGAGCAGTTCTTC. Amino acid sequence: CASSLDYYNEQFF.

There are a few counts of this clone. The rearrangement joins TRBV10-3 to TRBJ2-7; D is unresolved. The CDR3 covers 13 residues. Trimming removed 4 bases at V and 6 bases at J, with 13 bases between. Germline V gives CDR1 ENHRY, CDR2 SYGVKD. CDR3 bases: TGTGCCATCAGTGGTACCCTTAGTCGCGAGCAGTACTTC. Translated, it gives CAISGTLSREQYF.

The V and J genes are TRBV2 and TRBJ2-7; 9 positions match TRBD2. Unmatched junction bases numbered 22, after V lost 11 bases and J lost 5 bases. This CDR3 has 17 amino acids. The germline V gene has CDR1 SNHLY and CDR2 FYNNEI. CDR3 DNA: TGTGCCGGGAAAAAGGGGTTAGCGGGAGTGGATCGCCACGAGCAGTACTTC. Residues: CAGKKGLAGVDRHEQYF.

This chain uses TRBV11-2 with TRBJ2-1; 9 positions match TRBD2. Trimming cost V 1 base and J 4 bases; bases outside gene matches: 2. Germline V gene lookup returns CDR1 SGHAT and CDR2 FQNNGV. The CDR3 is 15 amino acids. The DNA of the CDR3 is TGTGCCAGCAGCTTAGCTAGCGGGGCTTACAATGAGCAGTTCTTC. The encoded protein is CASSLASGAYNEQFF.

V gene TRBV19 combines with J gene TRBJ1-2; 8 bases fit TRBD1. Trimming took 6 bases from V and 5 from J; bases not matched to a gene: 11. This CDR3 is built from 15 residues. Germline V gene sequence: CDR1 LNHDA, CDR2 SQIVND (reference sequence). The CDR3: CASREWGTGSYGYTF. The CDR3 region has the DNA TGTGCCAGTAGGGAGTGGGGGACAGGATCTTATGGCTACACCTTC. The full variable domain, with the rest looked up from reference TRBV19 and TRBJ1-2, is DGGITQSPKYLFRKEGQNVTLSCEQNLNHDAMYWYRQDPGQGLRLIYYSQIVNDFQKGDIAEGYSVSREKKESFPLTVTSAQKNPTAFYLCASREWGTGSYGYTFGSGTRLTVV.

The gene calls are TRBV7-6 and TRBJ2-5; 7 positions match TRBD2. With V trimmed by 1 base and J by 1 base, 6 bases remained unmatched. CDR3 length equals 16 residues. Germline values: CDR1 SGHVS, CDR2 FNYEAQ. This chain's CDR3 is CASSLEGLAVQETQYF. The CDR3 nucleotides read TGTGCCAGCAGCTTAGAAGGGCTAGCGGTCCAAGAGACCCAGTACTTC.

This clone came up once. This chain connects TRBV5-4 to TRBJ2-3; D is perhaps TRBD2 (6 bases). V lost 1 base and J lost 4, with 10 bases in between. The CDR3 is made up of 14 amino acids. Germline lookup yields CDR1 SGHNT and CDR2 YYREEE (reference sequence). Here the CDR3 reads CASSLLRGPDTQYF. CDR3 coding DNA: TGTGCCAGCAGCTTGTTGCGGGGTCCAGATACGCAGTATTTT.

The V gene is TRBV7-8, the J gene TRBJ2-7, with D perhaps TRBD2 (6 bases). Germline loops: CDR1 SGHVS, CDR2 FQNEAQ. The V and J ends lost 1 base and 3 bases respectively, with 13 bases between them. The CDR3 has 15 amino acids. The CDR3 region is CASSLVPDSGYEQYF. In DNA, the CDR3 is TGTGCCAGCAGCTTAGTCCCGGATAGCGGCTACGAGCAGTACTTC.

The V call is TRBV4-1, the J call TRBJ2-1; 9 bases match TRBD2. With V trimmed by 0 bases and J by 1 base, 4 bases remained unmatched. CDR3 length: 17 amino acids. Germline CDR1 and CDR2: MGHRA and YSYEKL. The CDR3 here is CASSQDPGLASYNEQFF. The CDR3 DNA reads TGCGCCAGCAGCCAAGACCCGGGACTAGCTTCCTACAATGAGCAGTTCTTC.

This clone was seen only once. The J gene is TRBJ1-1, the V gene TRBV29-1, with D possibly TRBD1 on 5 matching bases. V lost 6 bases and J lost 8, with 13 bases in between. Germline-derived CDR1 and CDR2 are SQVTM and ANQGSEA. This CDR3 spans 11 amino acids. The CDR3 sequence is CSVGLGWEAFF. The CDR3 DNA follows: TGCAGCGTGGGACTGGGATGGGAAGCTTTCTTT. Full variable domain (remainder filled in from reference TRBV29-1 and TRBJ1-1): SAVISQKPSRDICQRGTSLTIQCQVDSQVTMMFWYRQQPGQSLTLIATANQGSEATYESGFVIDKFPISRPNLTFSTLTVSNMSPEDSSIYLCSVGLGWEAFFGQGTRLTVV.

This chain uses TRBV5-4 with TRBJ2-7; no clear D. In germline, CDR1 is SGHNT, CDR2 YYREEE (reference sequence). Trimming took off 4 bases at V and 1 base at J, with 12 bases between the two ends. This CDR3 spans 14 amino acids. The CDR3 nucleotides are TGTGCCAGCAGCCTATACTCCGGGTCCTACGAGCAGTACTTC. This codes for CASSLYSGSYEQYF.

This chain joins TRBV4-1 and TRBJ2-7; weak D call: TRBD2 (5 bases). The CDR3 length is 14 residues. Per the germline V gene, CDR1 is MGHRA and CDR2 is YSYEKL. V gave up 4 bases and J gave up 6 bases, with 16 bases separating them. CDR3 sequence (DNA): TGCGCCAGCAGCCTAAGCGAGGGTTTAAGCGAGCAGTACTTC. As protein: CASSLSEGLSEQYF.

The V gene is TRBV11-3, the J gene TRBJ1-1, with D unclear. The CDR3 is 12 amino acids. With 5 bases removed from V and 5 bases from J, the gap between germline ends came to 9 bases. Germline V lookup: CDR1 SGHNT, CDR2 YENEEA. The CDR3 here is CASSGRETEAFF. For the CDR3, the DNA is TGTGCCAGCAGCGGTCGAGAAACTGAAGCTTTCTTT.

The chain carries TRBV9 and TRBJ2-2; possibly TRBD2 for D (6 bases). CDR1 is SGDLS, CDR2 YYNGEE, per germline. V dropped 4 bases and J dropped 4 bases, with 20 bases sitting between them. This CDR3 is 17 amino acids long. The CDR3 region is CASSPTPGVGGTGELFF. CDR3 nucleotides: TGTGCCAGCAGCCCTACCCCGGGAGTGGGGGGCACCGGGGAGCTGTTTTTT. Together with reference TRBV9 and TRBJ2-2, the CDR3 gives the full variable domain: DSGVTQTPKHLITATGQRVTLRCSPRSGDLSVYWYQQSLDQGLQFLIQYYNGEERAKGNILERFSAQQFPDLHSELNLSSLELGDSALYFCASSPTPGVGGTGELFFGEGSRLTVL.

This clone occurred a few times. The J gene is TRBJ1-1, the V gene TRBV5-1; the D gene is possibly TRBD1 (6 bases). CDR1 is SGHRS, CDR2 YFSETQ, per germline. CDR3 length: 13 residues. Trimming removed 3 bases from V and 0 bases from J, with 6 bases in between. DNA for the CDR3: TGCGCCAGCAGCTGGACAGTGAACACTGAAGCTTTCTTT. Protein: CASSWTVNTEAFF.

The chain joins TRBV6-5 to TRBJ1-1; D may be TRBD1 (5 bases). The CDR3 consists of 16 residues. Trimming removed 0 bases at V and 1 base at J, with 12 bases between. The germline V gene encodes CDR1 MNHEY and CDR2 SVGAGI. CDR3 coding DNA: TGTGCCAGCAGTTACTCGACGGGGGGACCGAACACTGAAGCTTTCTTT. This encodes CASSYSTGGPNTEAFF.

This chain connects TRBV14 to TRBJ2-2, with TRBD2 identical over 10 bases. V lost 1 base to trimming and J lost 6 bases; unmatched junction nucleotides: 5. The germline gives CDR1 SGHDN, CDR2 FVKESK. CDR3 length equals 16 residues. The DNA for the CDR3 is TGTGCCAGCAGCCAAGCTGCTAGCGGGGGCGCCGGGGAGCTGTTTTTT. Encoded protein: CASSQAASGGAGELFF.

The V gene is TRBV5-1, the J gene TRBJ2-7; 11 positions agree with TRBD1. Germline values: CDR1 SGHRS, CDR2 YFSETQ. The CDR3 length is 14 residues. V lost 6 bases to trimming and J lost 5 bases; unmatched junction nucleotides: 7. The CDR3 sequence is CASTGQGAVDEQYF. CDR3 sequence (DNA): TGCGCCAGCACCGGACAGGGGGCAGTGGACGAGCAGTACTTC.

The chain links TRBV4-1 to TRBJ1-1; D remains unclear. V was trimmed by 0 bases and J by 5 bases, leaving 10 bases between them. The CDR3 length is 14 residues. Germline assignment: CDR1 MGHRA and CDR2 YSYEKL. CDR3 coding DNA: TGCGCCAGCAGCCAAGATGTCACCGGGACTGAAGCTTTCTTT. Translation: CASSQDVTGTEAFF.

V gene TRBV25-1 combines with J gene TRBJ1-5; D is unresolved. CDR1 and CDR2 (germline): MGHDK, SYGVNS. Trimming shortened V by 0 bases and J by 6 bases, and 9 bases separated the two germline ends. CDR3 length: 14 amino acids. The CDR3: CASSEYSSGQPQHF. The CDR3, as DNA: TGTGCCAGCAGTGAATATAGTAGCGGTCAGCCCCAGCATTTT.

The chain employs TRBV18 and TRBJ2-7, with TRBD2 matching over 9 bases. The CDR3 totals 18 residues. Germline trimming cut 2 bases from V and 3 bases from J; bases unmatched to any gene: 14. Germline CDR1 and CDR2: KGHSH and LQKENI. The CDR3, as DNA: TGTGCCAGCTCACCAGGAAGCGCGGTAGCGGGAGCATTCTACGAGCAGTACTTC. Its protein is CASSPGSAVAGAFYEQYF.

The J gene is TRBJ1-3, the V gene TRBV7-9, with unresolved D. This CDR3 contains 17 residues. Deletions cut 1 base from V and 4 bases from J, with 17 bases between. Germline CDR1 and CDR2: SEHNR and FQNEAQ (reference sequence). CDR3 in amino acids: CASSLERQSRHGNTIYF. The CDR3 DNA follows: TGTGCCAGCAGCTTAGAACGACAATCCAGGCACGGAAACACCATATATTTT.

In nucleotides, the CDR3 is TGTGCCACCAGCAAAAACAGGGCCACCGGGGAGCTGTTTTTT. Its translation: CATSKNRATGELFF. This chain joins TRBV15 and TRBJ2-2; D may be TRBD1 (6 bases). CDR1 is LNHNV and CDR2 is YYDKDF in the germline V gene (reference sequence). This CDR3 has 14 residues. V shed 4 bases and J shed 4 bases, with 10 bases lying between them. Full variable domain (rest looked up from reference TRBV15 and TRBJ2-2): DAMVIQNPRYQVTQFGKPVTLSCSQTLNHNVMYWYQQKSSQAPKLLFHYYDKDFNNEADTPDNFQSRRPNTSFCFLDIRSPGLGDTAMYLCATSKNRATGELFFGEGSRLTVL.